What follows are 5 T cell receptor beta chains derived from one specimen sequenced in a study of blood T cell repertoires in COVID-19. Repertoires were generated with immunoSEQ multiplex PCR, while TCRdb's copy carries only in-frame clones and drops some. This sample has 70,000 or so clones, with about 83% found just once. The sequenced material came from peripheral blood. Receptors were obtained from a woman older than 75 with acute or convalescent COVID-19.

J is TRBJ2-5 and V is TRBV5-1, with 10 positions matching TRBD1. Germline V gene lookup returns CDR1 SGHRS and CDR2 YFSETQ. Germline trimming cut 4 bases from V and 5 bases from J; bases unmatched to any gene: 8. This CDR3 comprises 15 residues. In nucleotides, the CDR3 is TGCGCCAGCAGCGCGACCGGGACAGGGGCGGAGACCCAGTACTTC. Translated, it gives CASSATGTGAETQYF.

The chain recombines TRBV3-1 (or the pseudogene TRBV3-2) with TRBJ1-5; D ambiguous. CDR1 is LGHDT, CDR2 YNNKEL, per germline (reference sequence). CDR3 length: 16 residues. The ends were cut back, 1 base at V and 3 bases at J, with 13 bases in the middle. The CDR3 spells CASSQAEGRDNQPQHF. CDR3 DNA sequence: TGTGCCAGCAGCCAAGCCGAGGGAAGGGACAATCAGCCCCAGCATTTT.

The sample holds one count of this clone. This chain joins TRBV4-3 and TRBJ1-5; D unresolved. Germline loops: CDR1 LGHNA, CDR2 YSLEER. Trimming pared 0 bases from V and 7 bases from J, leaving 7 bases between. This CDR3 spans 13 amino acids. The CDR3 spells CASSQDSGQPQHF. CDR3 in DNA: TGCGCCAGCAGCCAAGATAGCGGGCAGCCCCAGCATTTT.

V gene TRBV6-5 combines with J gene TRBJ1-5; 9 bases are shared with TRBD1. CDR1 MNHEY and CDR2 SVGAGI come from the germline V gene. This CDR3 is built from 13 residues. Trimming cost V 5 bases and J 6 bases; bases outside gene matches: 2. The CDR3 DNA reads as TGTGCCAGCAGTCGACAGGGGGGTCAGCCCCAGCATTTT. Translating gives CASSRQGGQPQHF.

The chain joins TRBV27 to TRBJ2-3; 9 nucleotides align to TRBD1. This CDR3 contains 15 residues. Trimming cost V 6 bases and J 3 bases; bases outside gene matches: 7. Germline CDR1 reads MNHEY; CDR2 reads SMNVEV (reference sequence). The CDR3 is CASSGTGWSTDTQYF. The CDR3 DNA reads TGTGCCAGCAGCGGGACAGGGTGGTCAACAGATACGCAGTATTTT.